This TCR beta chain was observed in a study of T cell responses to AZD1222 COVID-19 vaccine. Study results and caveats: Baseline serology detected seropositivity in only six AZD1222 recipients. Repertoire sampling occurred only after the peak T cell response.

As for this clone: The antigen is unknown.

The method was immunoSEQ multiplex PCR; TCRdb's version includes in-frame clones alone and lacks a portion of them. The sample lists approximately 130,000 clones; 90% were seen once. The CDR3 is 12 amino acids. V gave up 6 bases and J gave up 4 bases, with 12 bases separating them. Germline assignment: CDR1 GTSNPN and CDR2 SVGIG (reference sequence). The sequences come from peripheral blood, collected on day 0 of AZD1222 vaccination. This TCR came from an adult in good health. The genes are TRBV30 and TRBJ1-1; TRBD1 is a possible D gene (5 bases). The CDR3 here is CACHRNPTEAFF. CDR3 DNA: TGTGCCTGCCACAGGAACCCCACTGAAGCTTTCTTT. The entire variable domain, with the rest obtained from reference TRBV30 and TRBJ1-1, is as follows: SQTIHQWPATLVQPVGSPLSLECTVEGTSNPNLYWYRQAAGRGLQLLFYSVGIGQISSEVPQNLSASRPQDRQFILSSKKLLLSDSGFYLCACHRNPTEAFFGQGTRLTVV.